Given below is one TCR beta chain in context. The antigen remains unidentified. Germline CDR1 and CDR2: SGHTA and FQGTGA. V lost 4 bases and J 0 bases, leaving 19 bases between the germline ends. CDR3 size: 19 residues. The data were obtained in a study of cytomegalovirus exposure and HLA in healthy donors. At the level of the study: Roughly 180 million T cells yielded approximately 100 million unique TCR beta sequences, as an earlier analysis found.

The study, taken as a whole, reports: The authors later linked a missense DCLRE1C variant to TCR beta V- and J-gene trimming. Three CMV-associated chains were confirmed in vitro to be specific for CMV antigens. Being productive about 90% or about 30% of the time was typical of most TCR beta V segments in an earlier analysis.

The PCR was carried out with 60 Vbeta primers and 13 Jbeta primers. Some clones are missing from TCRdb's copy, which holds only in-frame ones; the method was immunoSEQ multiplex PCR. This sample has roughly 170,000 clones, with about 82% found just once. The sample was PBMCs. The chain combines TRBV7-3 with TRBJ2-6; D may be TRBD2 (6 bases). The clonotype was recovered from a female donor in good health and CMV-seronegative. CDR3 protein: CASSSPGFGRFSGANVLTF. The DNA for the CDR3 is TGTGCCAGCAGCTCGCCTGGGTTTGGGAGGTTCTCTGGGGCCAACGTCCTGACTTTC.